This entry is about one TCR beta chain. The data were taken from a study of blood T cell repertoires in COVID-19. Study-level information: Collection of acute and convalescent COVID-19 samples took place in the United States, Italy and Spain.

Between the trimmed V and J ends, which lost 6 bases and 7 bases, there was a span of 15 bases. The CDR3 spans 13 residues. Using immunoSEQ multiplex PCR, the repertoire was profiled, and TCRdb retains in-frame clones only, with some absent. The sample yields 250,000 to 300,000 clones, around four fifths seen once. Sample: peripheral blood. The V gene is TRBV12-3 or TRBV12-4, the J gene TRBJ1-1; D call uncertain. The sequence came from a man aged 55 to 70 who had recovered from COVID-19. CDR3 loop: CASSSNRGLEAFF. As DNA, the CDR3 is TGTGCCAGCAGCTCAAACAGAGGACTTGAAGCTTTCTTT.